The source of this T cell receptor (beta chain) is a study of blood T cells in healthy people across ages (dated by TCRdb to between 2014 and 2017). Regarding the study in general: In model experiments, roughly one uniquely barcoded TCR beta cDNA molecule per two T cells was captured by template switching. The donors were split into four age groups: young (average roughly 15 years), middle-aged (roughly 39), aged (approximately 60) and long-lived (approximately 89). The study analyzed two additional independent replicas of 1 million unique cDNA reads from the same blood draw for two donors, one aged 18 to 29 and one aged 80 or older. Donors of different ages were randomly distributed across sequencing lanes to avoid experimental bias. Using deep sequencing normalized with unique cDNA molecular identifiers, the study measured how TCR beta repertoire diversity changes with age.

Library construction relied on 5' RACE. Instrument on record: Illumina HiSeq 2500. A second PCR of roughly 6 to 11 cycles was performed with a sample-barcoded 5' primer and a J-beta primer mix. A template-switch 5' adaptor carrying 12 random nucleotides introduced a unique molecular identifier onto each TCR beta cDNA molecule. Each sample yielded at least 3 million CDR3-containing paired-end reads. First-strand cDNA synthesis was performed from all RNA using the Mint cDNA synthesis kit, with priming by a TRBC-specific oligonucleotide. Following uracil-DNA glycosylase treatment, a first 18-cycle PCR with universal primers M1SS and BC2_uni_R was performed on all cDNA. For the original study's pipeline: For normalization, 1 million high-quality reads, each with a distinct molecular identifier, were randomly selected from each sample. Reads with shared molecular identifiers were discarded instead of being binned into consensus sequences. CDR3 identification, clonotype clustering and error correction used MiTCR with a Q25 quality threshold and the strictest error-elimination algorithm. A nonparametric unseen species model with Euler transformation was used to estimate lower-bound total TCR beta diversity. TCRdb's own reprocessing of the public reads used fastp at Q25 and MiXCR and kept productive beta chains. When rows share a CDR3 protein, they turn into one entry using the most common DNA and genes. The V and J calls reflect TCRdb's pipeline rather than the authors' work. Within this sample are 980,000 or so distinct CDR3 sequences, with around 48% of them counted one time only. The ten top clones hold 13% of the sample.

The approximately 39 donors, aged 6 to 90 years, were systemically healthy Caucasian individuals from Russia. Roughly 11 milliliters of peripheral blood were drawn from each donor into EDTA-treated Vacutainer tubes. PBMCs were isolated by Ficoll-Paque density-gradient centrifugation, with at least 6.5 million obtained per sample. Total RNA, at least 5.5 micrograms per sample, was extracted from PBMCs with Trizol reagent. For every donor, an aliquot of PBMCs went through flow cytometry to measure the percentages of naive CD45RAhigh/CD27high T cells. A remark on this clonotype: It lacks a known antigen. No base-level quality is on record; no much larger clone is a single base apart.

The junction carries 16 bases between V and J, which are trimmed by 0 bases and 3 bases respectively. The CDR3 has 17 amino acids, counting the end cysteine and phenylalanine. CDR3 DNA only is kept here, 51 bases in frame from base 1. The germline V gene (reference sequence) sets CDR1 to LGHDT and CDR2 to YNNKEL. Summary of the overall study and its limitations: Estimates of total diversity from one million sequenced T cells were regarded as lower bounds and underestimates. Observed TCR beta diversity per million T cells fell roughly linearly with age, and a significant reduction was already apparent by age about 38. Since profiling was done on bulk unsorted PBMCs, naive and antigen-experienced compartments could not be conclusively compared. Donor CMV infection status was unknown, potentially confounding age-related changes in expanded clonotypes. The percentage of naive T cells measured by flow cytometry correlated strongly with observed TCR beta diversity. Compared with the aged group, more naive CD4+ T cells, fewer expanded clones and increased TCR diversity were shown by the long-lived group, suggesting age selection.

Sample: blood. This receptor was identified in a man in his thirties or forties in good health. The rearranged chain carries TRBV3-1 and TRBJ2-3, and perhaps TRBD1 as D gene, on 6 matching bases. In nucleotide form, the sequence is TGTGCCAGCAGCCAAGATCGAAGGGGGAAGCGGACAGATACGCAGTATTTT. It translates to CASSQDRRGKRTDTQYF.